Listed below are T cell receptor beta chains from one sample, sequenced in a study of CD8+ T cells in alopecia areata. Method: immunoSEQ multiplex PCR; TCRdb's copy keeps in-frame clones and lacks some. The sample has roughly 230,000 clones; around 43% are singletons. The specimen was CD4+ T cells sorted from blood, collected at approximately week 36, from a patient treated with tofacitinib. The receptors come from a human donor with alopecia areata. CDR3s include the opening cysteine and the closing phenylalanine or tryptophan. A D gene is named only where the DNA matches it firmly. The size of a clone is reported for some rows only, either as once, few or many, or as a class for expanded clones.

CDR3 length	V gene	D gene	J gene	clone size	CDR3 protein	CDR3 DNA
15	TRBV28	-	TRBJ1-2	few	CASRRGSRTIYGYTF	TGTGCCAGCAGGAGGGGCAGCCGTACTATCTATGGCTACACCTTC
13	TRBV5-4	-	TRBJ2-7	once	CASSFPGAYEQYF	TGTGCCAGCAGCTTCCCAGGGGCGTACGAGCAGTACTTC
15	TRBV5-1	-	TRBJ2-2	few	CASSLASTNTGELFF	TGCGCCAGCAGCCTCGCCAGTACGAACACCGGGGAGCTGTTTTTT
13	TRBV19	-	TRBJ2-7	-	CASSINAIGEQYF	TGTGCCAGTAGTATAAACGCTATTGGCGAGCAGTACTTC
15	TRBV25-1	-	TRBJ2-6	-	CASSEYGSGANVLTF	TGTGCCAGCAGTGAATACGGGAGTGGGGCCAACGTCCTGACTTTC
13	TRBV6-5	-	TRBJ2-7	once	CASSYQRTYEQYF	TGTGCCAGCAGTTACCAGCGGACCTACGAGCAGTACTTC
14	TRBV6-6	-	TRBJ1-3	-	CASSYGEAGNTIYF	TGTGCCAGCAGTTACGGGGAAGCAGGAAACACCATATATTTT
13	TRBV2	-	TRBJ2-7	-	CASSESGRSEQYF	TGTGCCAGCAGTGAAAGTGGGAGGAGCGAGCAGTACTTC
14	TRBV10-3	TRBD1	TRBJ2-7	few	CAISETGGTYEQYF	TGTGCCATCAGTGAGACAGGGGGTACCTACGAGCAGTACTTC
13	TRBV2	-	TRBJ1-2	few	CASVDSGGYGYTF	TGTGCCAGCGTAGACAGCGGCGGCTATGGCTACACCTTC
16	TRBV19	TRBD2	TRBJ2-1	few	CASTDQSGSPLNEQFF	TGTGCCAGTACCGACCAAAGCGGGAGTCCCCTCAATGAGCAGTTCTTC
13	TRBV30	-	TRBJ1-1	once	CAFEDTMNTEAFF	TGTGCGTTTGAAGACACAATGAACACTGAAGCTTTCTTT
12	TRBV11-1	-	TRBJ1-2	few	CASSLTTGGYTF	TGTGCCAGCAGCTTGACGACAGGCGGCTACACCTTC
17	TRBV4-1	-	TRBJ2-5	-	CASSQDPGSSTGETQYF	TGCGCCAGCAGCCAAGACCCTGGGTCATCAACGGGAGAGACCCAGTACTTC
14	TRBV29-1	TRBD2	TRBJ2-3	-	CSVVGAGAPDTQYF	TGCAGCGTTGTAGGAGCGGGAGCCCCAGATACGCAGTATTTT
16	TRBV4-1	-	TRBJ1-3	many	CASSARTADAGNTIYF	TGCGCCAGCAGCGCGAGGACAGCGGACGCTGGAAACACCATATATTTT
13	TRBV7-2	TRBD1	TRBJ1-1	-	CASTKDRGTEAFF	TGTGCCAGCACGAAGGACAGGGGCACTGAAGCTTTCTTT
13	TRBV29-1	TRBD1	TRBJ2-1	-	CSVDGQGANEQFF	TGCAGCGTTGACGGACAGGGGGCGAATGAGCAGTTCTTC
12	TRBV2	-	TRBJ2-5	-	CASRGGVETQYF	TGTGCGTCCCGTGGAGGGGTGGAGACCCAGTACTTC
16	TRBV9	TRBD2	TRBJ2-1	-	CASSSSPTSIYNEQFF	TGTGCCAGCAGCAGTTCTCCGACTAGCATTTACAATGAGCAGTTCTTC
13	TRBV7-2	-	TRBJ1-2	-	CASSLGPSYGYTF	TGTGCCAGCAGCTTAGGGCCTAGCTATGGCTACACCTTC
15	TRBV25-1	-	TRBJ2-1	-	CASSELGSARGEQFF	TGTGCCAGCAGTGAATTGGGAAGCGCCAGAGGGGAGCAGTTCTTC
17	TRBV30	-	TRBJ1-4	-	CAWSWRTAVATNEKLFF	TGTGCCTGGAGTTGGAGGACAGCCGTTGCAACTAATGAAAAACTGTTTTTT